This T cell receptor beta chain was obtained from a study of T cell repertoires in cytomegalovirus infection. The germline V gene has CDR1 SEHNR and CDR2 FQNEAQ (reference sequence). J lost 4 bases, V lost 5 bases, and 10 bases had no gene match. This CDR3 contains 15 residues. TCRdb re-called the reads with MiXCR, one entry per CDR3 protein. The sample yields some 350,000 distinct CDR3 sequences, 15% to 20% seen once. The sequenced sample was PBMCs. The chain employs TRBV7-9 and TRBJ2-5; 7 positions match TRBD1. The sequence was collected from a human donor in good health (CMV status not recorded). Some clones in this sample may be carry-over from other donors' samples. The CDR3 sequence is CASSRTGAMGETQYF. The CDR3 DNA reads as TGTGCCAGCAGCCGTACAGGGGCAATGGGAGAGACCCAGTACTTC.